This record looks at one TCR beta chain sequence and its context. Sequence at one end of the junction differs from germline and may be a read error. This entry belongs to a study of identical twins. This CDR3 spans 16 amino acids. CDR1 and CDR2 (germline): SGHAT, FQNNGV. One entry per CDR3 protein results from TCRdb running MiXCR on the 5' RACE reads. This table has about 900,000 distinct CDR3 sequences, over 9% appearing once. The sample was also linked to a second study, of yellow fever vaccine responses in identical twins.

The sequencing sample was made of PBMCs. The source of this sequence is a young woman in good health. The chain couples TRBV11-2 to TRBJ2-7, with no clear D. Written as DNA, the CDR3 is TGTGCCAGCAGCTTTCGGCGACTTTCCCCTACCTACGAGCATTACTTC. Its protein is CASSFRRLSPTYEHYF. The full variable domain, completed using reference TRBV11-2 and TRBJ2-7, is EAGVAQSPRYKIIEKRQSVAFWCNPISGHATLYWYQQILGQGPKLLIQFQNNGVVDDSQLPKDRFSAERLKGVDSTLKIQPAKLEDSAVYLCASSFRRLSPTYEHYFGPGTRLTVT.